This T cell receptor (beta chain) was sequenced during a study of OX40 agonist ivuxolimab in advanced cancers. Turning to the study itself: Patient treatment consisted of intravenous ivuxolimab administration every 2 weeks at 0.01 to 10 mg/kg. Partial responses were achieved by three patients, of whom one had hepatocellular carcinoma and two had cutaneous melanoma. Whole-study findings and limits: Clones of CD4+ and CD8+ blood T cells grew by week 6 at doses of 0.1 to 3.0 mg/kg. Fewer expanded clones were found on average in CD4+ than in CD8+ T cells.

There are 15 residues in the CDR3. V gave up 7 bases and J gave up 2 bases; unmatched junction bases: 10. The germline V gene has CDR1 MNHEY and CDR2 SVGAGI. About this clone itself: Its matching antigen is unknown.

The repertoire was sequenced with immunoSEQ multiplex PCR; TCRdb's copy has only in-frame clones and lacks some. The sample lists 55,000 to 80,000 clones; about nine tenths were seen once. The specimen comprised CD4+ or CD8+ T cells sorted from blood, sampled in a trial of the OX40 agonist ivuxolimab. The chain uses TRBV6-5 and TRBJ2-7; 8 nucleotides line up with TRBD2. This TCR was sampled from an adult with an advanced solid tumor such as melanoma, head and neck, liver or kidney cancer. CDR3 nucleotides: TGTGCCAGCATTTCCGGGGGGGGCCCCCCCTACGAGCAGTACTTC. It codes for CASISGGGPPYEQYF.